This T cell receptor (beta chain) emerged from a study of naive and memory T cell subsets. Overall study results and limits: The power law exponent of TCR abundance differed between naive and memory cells. Clonotypes here are unpaired alpha or beta chain sequences.

An equimolar mix of two oligonucleotides served as the beta constant-region primer for TRBC1 and TRBC2. The ligated cDNA underwent four PCR rounds using SP2 and nested alpha and beta constant-region primers. TCRdb processed the UMI-ligation and nested PCR reads anew with MiXCR; each CDR3 protein has one entry. The table records around 90,000 distinct CDR3 sequences, over 7% of them present only once. Four subsets defined by CD45RA and CD27 were sorted after CD3, CD4, CD8 and live/dead staining. This clonotype occurred many times. As yet, its antigen is unknown. The CDR3 has 15 amino acids. In germline, CDR1 is SGHTA, CDR2 FQGNSA. The trim removed 4 bases at V and 2 bases at J, leaving 5 bases unmatched.

The TCR sequence derives from a human donor in good health. The specimen was central memory CD4+ T cells from blood. The chain couples TRBV7-2 to TRBJ1-3, with 7 bases matching TRBD1. The CDR3 sequence: CASSSRQGAGNTIYF. CDR3 nucleotides: TGTGCCAGCAGCTCCCGACAGGGCGCTGGAAACACCATATATTTT.